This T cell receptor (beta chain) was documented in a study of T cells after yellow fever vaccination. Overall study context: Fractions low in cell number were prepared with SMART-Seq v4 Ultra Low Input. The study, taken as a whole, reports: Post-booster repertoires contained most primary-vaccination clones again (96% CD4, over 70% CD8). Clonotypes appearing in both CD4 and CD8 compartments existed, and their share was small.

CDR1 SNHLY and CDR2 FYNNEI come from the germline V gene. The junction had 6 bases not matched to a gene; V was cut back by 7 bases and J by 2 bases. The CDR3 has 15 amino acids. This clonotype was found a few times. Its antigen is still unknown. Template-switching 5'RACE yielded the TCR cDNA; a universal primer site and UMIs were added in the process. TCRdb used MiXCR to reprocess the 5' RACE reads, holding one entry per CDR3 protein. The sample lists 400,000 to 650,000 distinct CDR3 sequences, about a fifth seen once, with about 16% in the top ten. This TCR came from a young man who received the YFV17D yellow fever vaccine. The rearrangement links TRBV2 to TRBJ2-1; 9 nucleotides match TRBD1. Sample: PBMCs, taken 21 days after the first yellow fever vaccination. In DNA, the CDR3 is TGTGCCAGCATTACGGGACAGGGTCCCTACAATGAGCAGTTCTTC. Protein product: CASITGQGPYNEQFF.